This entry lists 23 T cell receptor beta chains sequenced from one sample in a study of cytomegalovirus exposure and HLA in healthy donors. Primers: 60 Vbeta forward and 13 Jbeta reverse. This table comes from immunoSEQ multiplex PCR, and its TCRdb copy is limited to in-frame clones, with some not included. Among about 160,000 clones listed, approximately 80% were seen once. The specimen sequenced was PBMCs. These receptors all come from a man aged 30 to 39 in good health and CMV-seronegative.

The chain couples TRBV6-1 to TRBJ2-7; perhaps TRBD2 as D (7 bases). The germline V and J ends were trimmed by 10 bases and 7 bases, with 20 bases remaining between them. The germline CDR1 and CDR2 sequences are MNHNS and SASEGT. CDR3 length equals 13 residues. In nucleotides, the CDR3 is TGTGCCACCGTCCTTGGGGGGGCGAAAGAGCAGTACTTC. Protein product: CATVLGGAKEQYF.

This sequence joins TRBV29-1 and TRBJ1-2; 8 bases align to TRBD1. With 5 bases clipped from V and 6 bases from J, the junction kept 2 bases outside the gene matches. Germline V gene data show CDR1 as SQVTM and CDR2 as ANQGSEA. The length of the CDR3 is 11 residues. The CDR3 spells CSVQGADGYTF. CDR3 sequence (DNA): TGCAGCGTTCAGGGGGCGGATGGCTACACCTTC.

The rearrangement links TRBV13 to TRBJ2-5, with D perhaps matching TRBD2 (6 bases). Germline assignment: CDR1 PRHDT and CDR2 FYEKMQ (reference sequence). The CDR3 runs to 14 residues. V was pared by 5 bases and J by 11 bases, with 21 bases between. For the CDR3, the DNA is TGTGCCAGCAGCGATTCGGGAGCTAGTCGAGAGCAGTACTTC. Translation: CASSDSGASREQYF. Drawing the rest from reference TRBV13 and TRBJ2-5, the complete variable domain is AAGVIQSPRHLIKEKRETATLKCYPIPRHDTVYWYQQGPGQDPQFLISFYEKMQSDKGSIPDRFSAQQFSDYHSELNMSSLELGDSALYFCASSDSGASREQYFGPGTRLLVL.

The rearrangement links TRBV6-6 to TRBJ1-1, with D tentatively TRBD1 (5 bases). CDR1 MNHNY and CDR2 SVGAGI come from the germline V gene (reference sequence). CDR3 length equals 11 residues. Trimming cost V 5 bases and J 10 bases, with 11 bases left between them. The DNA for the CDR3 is TGTGCCAGCAGTGACGGGGGAGGAGCTTTCTTT. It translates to CASSDGGGAFF.

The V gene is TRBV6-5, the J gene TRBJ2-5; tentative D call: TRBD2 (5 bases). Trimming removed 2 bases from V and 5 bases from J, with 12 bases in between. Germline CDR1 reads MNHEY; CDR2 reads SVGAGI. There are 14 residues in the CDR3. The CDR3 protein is CASSYEGRWETQYF. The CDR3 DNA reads TGTGCCAGCAGTTACGAGGGCAGATGGGAGACCCAGTACTTC.

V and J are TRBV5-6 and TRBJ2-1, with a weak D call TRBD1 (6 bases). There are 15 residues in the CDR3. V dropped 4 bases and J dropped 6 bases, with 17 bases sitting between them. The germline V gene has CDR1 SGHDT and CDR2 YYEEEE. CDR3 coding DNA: TGTGCCAGCAGCGCCGGGACATTGACGACCAATGAGCAGTTCTTC. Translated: CASSAGTLTTNEQFF.

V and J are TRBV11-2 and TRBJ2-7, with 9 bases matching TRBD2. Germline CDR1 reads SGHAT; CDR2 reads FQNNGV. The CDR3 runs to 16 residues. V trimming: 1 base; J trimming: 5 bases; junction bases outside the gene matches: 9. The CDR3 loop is CASSLARREGLHEQYF. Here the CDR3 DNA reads TGTGCCAGCAGCTTAGCCCGGCGGGAGGGCCTCCACGAGCAGTACTTC.

The CDR3 bases are TGTGCCAGCTCACGTCAGTTCTCGGAGGGGCGAAGAAACACCATATATTTT. This sequence encodes CASSRQFSEGRRNTIYF. V and J are TRBV18 and TRBJ1-3; D might be TRBD1 (5 bases). CDR3 length: 17 residues. CDR1 is KGHSH and CDR2 is LQKENI in the germline V gene. V lost 4 bases and J lost 5, with 21 bases in between. The whole variable domain, remainder taken from reference TRBV18 and TRBJ1-3, is NAGVMQNPRHLVRRRGQEARLRCSPMKGHSHVYWYRQLPEEGLKFMVYLQKENIIDESGMPKERFSAEFPKEGPSILRIQQVVRGDSAAYFCASSRQFSEGRRNTIYFGEGSWLTVV.

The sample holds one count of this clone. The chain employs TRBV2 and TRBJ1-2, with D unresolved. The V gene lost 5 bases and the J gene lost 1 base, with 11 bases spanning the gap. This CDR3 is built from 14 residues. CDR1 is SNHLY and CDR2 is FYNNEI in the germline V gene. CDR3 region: CASSSQESNYGYTF. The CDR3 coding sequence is TGTGCCAGCAGTAGCCAGGAAAGTAACTATGGCTACACCTTC.

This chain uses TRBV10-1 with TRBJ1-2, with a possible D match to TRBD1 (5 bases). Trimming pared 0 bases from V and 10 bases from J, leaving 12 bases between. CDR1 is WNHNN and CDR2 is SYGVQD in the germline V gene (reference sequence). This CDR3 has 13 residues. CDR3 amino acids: CASSESRVSTYTF. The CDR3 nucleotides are TGCGCCAGCAGTGAGTCCAGGGTTTCAACCTACACCTTC.

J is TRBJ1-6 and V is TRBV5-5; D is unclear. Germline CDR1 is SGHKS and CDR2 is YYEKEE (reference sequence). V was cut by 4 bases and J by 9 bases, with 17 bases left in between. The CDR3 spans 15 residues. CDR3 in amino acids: CASSPSGLSGSPLHF. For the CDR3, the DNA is TGTGCCAGCAGCCCGAGTGGCCTCAGCGGTTCACCCCTCCACTTT.

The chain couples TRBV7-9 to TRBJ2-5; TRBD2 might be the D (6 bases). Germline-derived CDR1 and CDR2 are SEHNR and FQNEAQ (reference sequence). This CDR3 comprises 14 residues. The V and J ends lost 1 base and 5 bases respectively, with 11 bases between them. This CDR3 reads CASSLGLARETQYF. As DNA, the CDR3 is TGTGCCAGCAGCTTAGGTCTAGCGCGCGAGACCCAGTACTTC.

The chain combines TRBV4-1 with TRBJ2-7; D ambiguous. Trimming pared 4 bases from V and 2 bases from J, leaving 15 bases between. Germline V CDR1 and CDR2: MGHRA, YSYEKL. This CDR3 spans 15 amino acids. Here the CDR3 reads CASSLLRVATYEQYF. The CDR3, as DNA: TGCGCCAGCAGCCTTCTGAGAGTAGCCACCTACGAGCAGTACTTC.

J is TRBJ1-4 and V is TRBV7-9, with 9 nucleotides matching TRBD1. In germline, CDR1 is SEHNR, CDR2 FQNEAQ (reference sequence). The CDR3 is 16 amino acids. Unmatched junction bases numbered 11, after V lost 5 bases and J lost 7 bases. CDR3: CASSPMRGTGSEKLFF. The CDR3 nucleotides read TGTGCCAGCAGCCCAATGCGCGGGACAGGGAGTGAAAAACTGTTTTTT.

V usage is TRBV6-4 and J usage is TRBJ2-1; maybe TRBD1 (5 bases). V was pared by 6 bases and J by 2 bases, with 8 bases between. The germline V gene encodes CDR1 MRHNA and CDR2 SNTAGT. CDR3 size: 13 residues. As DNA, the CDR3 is TGTGCCAGCAGCAGGGAAACCTACAATGAGCAGTTCTTC. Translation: CASSRETYNEQFF.

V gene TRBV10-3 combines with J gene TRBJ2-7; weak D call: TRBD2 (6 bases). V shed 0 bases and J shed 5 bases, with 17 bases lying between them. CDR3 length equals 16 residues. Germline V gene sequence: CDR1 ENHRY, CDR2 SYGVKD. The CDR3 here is CAISESVRTNHNEQYF. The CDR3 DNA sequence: TGTGCCATCAGTGAGTCGGTTAGGACTAATCATAACGAGCAGTACTTC.

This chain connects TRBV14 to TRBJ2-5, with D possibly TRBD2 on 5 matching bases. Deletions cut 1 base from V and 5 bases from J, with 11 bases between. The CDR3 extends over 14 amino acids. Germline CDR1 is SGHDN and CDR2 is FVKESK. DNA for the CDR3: TGTGCCAGCAGCCAAGGCCGCGGGTCGGAGACCCAGTACTTC. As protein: CASSQGRGSETQYF.

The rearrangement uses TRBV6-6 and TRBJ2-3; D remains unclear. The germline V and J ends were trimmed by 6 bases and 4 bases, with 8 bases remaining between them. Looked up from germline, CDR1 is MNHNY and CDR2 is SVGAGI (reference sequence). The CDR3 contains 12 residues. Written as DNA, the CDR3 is TGTGCCAGCAGCCTTCAGTCAGATACGCAGTATTTT. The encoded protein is CASSLQSDTQYF.

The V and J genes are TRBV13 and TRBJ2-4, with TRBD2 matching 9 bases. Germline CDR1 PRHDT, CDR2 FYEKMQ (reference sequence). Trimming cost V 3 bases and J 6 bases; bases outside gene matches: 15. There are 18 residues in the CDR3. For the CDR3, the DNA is TGTGCCAGCAGCTTGGGGGCGGGGGGGGCCTTCGAGGGAAACATTCAGTACTTC. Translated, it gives CASSLGAGGAFEGNIQYF.

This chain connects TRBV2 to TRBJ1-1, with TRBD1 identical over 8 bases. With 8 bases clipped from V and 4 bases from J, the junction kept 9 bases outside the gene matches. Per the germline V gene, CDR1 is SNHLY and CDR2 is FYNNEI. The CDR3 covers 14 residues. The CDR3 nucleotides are TGTGCCAGCCGAGGAGACAGGGGAGCCACTGAAGCTTTCTTT. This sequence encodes CASRGDRGATEAFF.

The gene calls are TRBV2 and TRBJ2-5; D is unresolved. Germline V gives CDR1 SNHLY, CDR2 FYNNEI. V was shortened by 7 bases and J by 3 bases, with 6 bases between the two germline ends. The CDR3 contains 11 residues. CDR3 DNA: TGTGCCAGCACGGTTGAAGAGACCCAGTACTTC. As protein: CASTVEETQYF.

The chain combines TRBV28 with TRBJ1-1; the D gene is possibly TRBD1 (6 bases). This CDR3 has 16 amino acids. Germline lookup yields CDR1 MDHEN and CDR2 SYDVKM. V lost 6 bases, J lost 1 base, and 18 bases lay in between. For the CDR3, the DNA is TGTGCCAGCAGATTCCTTGGGACACCTAAGAACACTGAAGCTTTCTTT. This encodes CASRFLGTPKNTEAFF.

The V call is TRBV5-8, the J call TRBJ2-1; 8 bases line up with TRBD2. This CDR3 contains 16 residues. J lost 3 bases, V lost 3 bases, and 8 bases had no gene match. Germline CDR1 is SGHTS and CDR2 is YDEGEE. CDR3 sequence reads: CASSSRAGAGYNEQFF. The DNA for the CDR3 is TGTGCCAGCAGCTCACGAGCGGGAGCTGGCTACAATGAGCAGTTCTTC.